The 8 T cell receptor beta chains given below trace back to one sample, sequenced in a study of CD8 T cells in Susac syndrome. The authors reverse transcribed roughly 0.45 to 1 ug RNA with random hexamers. TCRdb called the immunoSEQ multiplex PCR reads again in MiXCR, with one record for every CDR3 protein. The repertoire holds hundreds of thousands of distinct CDR3 sequences, 75% to 85% seen once, with 0.2% to 0.25% in the top ten. The sample was CD8+ T cells from PBMCs. The receptors come from a human donor with multiple sclerosis.

In DNA form, the CDR3 reads TGTGCCAGCAGCCCCCGAGGACTAGGAGGAGATACGCAGTATTTT. This encodes CASSPRGLGGDTQYF. This chain uses TRBV7-3 with TRBJ2-3, with TRBD2 identical over 7 bases. Germline loops: CDR1 SGHTA, CDR2 FQGTGA. The CDR3 sequence is 15 residues long. V shed 5 bases and J 5 bases; nucleotides not matched to a gene: 10.

V and J are TRBV20-1 and TRBJ2-1, with a possible D match to TRBD2 (5 bases). Germline CDR1 and CDR2: DFQATT and SNEGSKA (reference sequence). The V and J ends lost 1 base and 9 bases respectively, with 19 bases between them. This CDR3 has 15 amino acids. CDR3 coding DNA: TGCAGTGCTAGAGTTGATAAGAGGGTGTTGGCTGAGCAGTTCTTC. This gives the protein CSARVDKRVLAEQFF.

The rearrangement uses TRBV24-1 and TRBJ2-1, with 7 bases lining up with TRBD1. Germline V CDR1 and CDR2: KGHDR, SFDVKD. CDR3 size: 15 residues. After removal of 0 bases from V and 2 bases from J, the junction contained 0 bases not matched to a gene. The CDR3 nucleotides are TGTGCCACCAGTGATTTGACAGGGGCCTACAATGAGCAGTTCTTC. This gives the protein CATSDLTGAYNEQFF.

In its sample, this clonotype was seen a few times. The chain employs TRBV20-1 and TRBJ2-7; maybe TRBD1 (6 bases). The germline gives CDR1 DFQATT, CDR2 SNEGSKA (reference sequence). CDR3 length: 15 amino acids. The V end was cut by 0 bases, the J end by 0 bases, with 12 bases between. The CDR3 reads CSARDLKGDSYEQYF. The CDR3 DNA reads TGCAGTGCTAGAGATTTGAAGGGGGACTCCTACGAGCAGTACTTC.

This chain uses TRBV27 with TRBJ1-1; D possibly corresponds to TRBD1 (5 bases). Per germline, CDR1 MNHEY and CDR2 SMNVEV (reference sequence). CDR3 length equals 17 residues. V lost 2 bases and J lost 3, with 19 bases in between. For the CDR3, the DNA is TGTGCCAGCAGTTTAGTCAGGGCGAGGGCAAAGGACACTGAAGCTTTCTTT. Encoded protein: CASSLVRARAKDTEAFF.

This clonotype was recorded a few times. This sequence joins TRBV7-2 and TRBJ2-3, with 8 nucleotides matching TRBD2. V lost 11 bases, J lost 2 bases, and 9 bases stayed unmatched. This CDR3 is built from 14 residues. Germline V gene sequence: CDR1 SGHTA, CDR2 FQGNSA. The DNA for the CDR3 is TGTGCCGTCGGGCCACTAGCGGCCACAGATACGCAGTATTTT. This encodes CAVGPLAATDTQYF.

The rearrangement joins TRBV13 to TRBJ1-2; 8 bases are shared with TRBD1. CDR3 length equals 13 residues. The V segment lost 5 bases and the J segment 3 bases; nucleotides outside the gene matches: 2. Germline lookup yields CDR1 PRHDT and CDR2 FYEKMQ (reference sequence). The CDR3 spells CASSTQGDYGYTF. The CDR3 DNA reads TGTGCCAGCAGCACACAGGGGGACTATGGCTACACCTTC.

CDR3 coding DNA: TGTGCCAGCAGCTTCTTACTTTGGGACTTATACACCGGGGAGCTGTTTTTT. Translation gives CASSFLLWDLYTGELFF. The J gene is TRBJ2-2, the V gene TRBV5-5; possible D gene TRBD2, 6 bases. V lost 2 bases and J 3 bases, leaving 17 bases between the germline ends. The germline CDR1 and CDR2 sequences are SGHKS and YYEKEE (reference sequence). This CDR3 spans 17 amino acids.